This T cell receptor beta chain is from a study of CD8 T cells in Susac syndrome. RNA, at 0.5 to 1 ug, was reverse transcribed with random hexamers. Across 54 Vbeta and 13 Jbeta, immunoSEQ multiplex PCR amplified TCR beta CDR3. A single record per CDR3 protein comes from TCRdb applying MiXCR to the immunoSEQ multiplex PCR reads. The sample includes 100,000 to 150,000 distinct CDR3 sequences, about 92% seen only once; the top ten take about 0.087%. Sequencing was carried out using CD4+ T cells from PBMCs. This TCR was sampled from a human donor with multiple sclerosis.

CDR3 sequence reads: CASPSNPYLGTAFGYTF. CDR3 DNA sequence: TGTGCCAGCCCCAGTAACCCCTACCTTGGGACAGCTTTTGGCTACACCTTC. This rearrangement joins TRBV6-1 to TRBJ1-2, with 7 bases matching TRBD1. The length of the CDR3 is 17 residues. Germline V gene data show CDR1 as MNHNS and CDR2 as SASEGT. V shed 8 bases and J 7 bases; nucleotides not matched to a gene: 22.